The 14 T cell receptor beta chains below all came from one sample that was sequenced in a study of PD-L1 blockade in urothelial cancer (dated by TCRdb to about 2017). The library relied on the immunoSEQ multiplex PCR assay. The source is immuneACCESS, and TCRdb retained only in-frame sequences with V and J called. Part of the clones is not carried over; for the studies checked, unresolved V genes explain less than half of this, and the remainder is unexplained. In all, the sample holds roughly 87,000 clones, and 87% of those were seen once. Approximately 6% of the sample comes from the top ten. The sample was PBMCs, taken around atezolizumab (anti-PD-L1) treatment. These receptors were taken from a woman in her seventies with urothelial cancer.

This clone has only one observation. The gene calls are TRBV28 and TRBJ1-5, with D uncertain. The CDR3 extends over 13 amino acids. Trimming took off 5 bases at V and 6 bases at J, with 11 bases between the two ends. Germline CDR1 MDHEN, CDR2 SYDVKM. The DNA for the CDR3 is TGTGCCAGCAGTACCCCCCCCGGTCAGCCCCAGCATTTT. Its protein product is CASSTPPGQPQHF.

This clone appeared a single time. In nucleotides, the CDR3 is TGTGCCAGCAGTGAAGCGTTGGGGACAGGAGAGACCCAGTACTTC. Its translation is CASSEALGTGETQYF. The chain carries TRBV6-1 and TRBJ2-5; 8 bases fit TRBD1. The CDR3 runs 15 residues. V shed 0 bases and J 4 bases; nucleotides not matched to a gene: 4. CDR1 and CDR2 (germline): MNHNS, SASEGT.

The chain links TRBV5-6 to TRBJ2-1; a weak D match, TRBD1 (6 bases). The length of the CDR3 is 11 residues. Between the trimmed V and J ends, which lost 3 bases and 11 bases, there was a span of 9 bases. Germline V CDR1 and CDR2: SGHDT, YYEEEE. CDR3 coding DNA: TGTGCCAGCAGCTCAGGGGACAAGCAGTTCTTC. Its protein is CASSSGDKQFF.

This rearrangement joins TRBV2 to TRBJ2-1; D is unclear. Germline V gene data show CDR1 as SNHLY and CDR2 as FYNNEI. CDR3 size: 9 residues. The V and J ends lost 9 bases and 9 bases respectively, with 6 bases between them. CDR3: CASSSEQFF. The CDR3 DNA reads TGTGCCAGTTCTAGTGAGCAGTTCTTC.

The chain combines TRBV9 with TRBJ2-7; 10 nucleotides agree with TRBD2. Trimming removed 0 bases from V and 7 bases from J; junction bases left unmatched: 7. This CDR3 comprises 15 residues. CDR1 SGDLS and CDR2 YYNGEE come from the germline V gene. CDR3: CASSVVPSGSAEQYF. The CDR3 nucleotides are TGTGCCAGCAGCGTAGTACCTAGCGGGAGCGCGGAGCAGTACTTC. The full variable domain, in which reference TRBV9 and TRBJ2-7 provide the parts outside the CDR3, is DSGVTQTPKHLITATGQRVTLRCSPRSGDLSVYWYQQSLDQGLQFLIQYYNGEERAKGNILERFSAQQFPDLHSELNLSSLELGDSALYFCASSVVPSGSAEQYFGPGTRLTVT.

This clone was detected once. This chain joins TRBV5-1 and TRBJ2-5, with 9 bases lining up with TRBD1. CDR3 size: 14 residues. J gave up 4 bases and V 4 bases, and 5 bases lay outside the gene matches. CDR1 is SGHRS, CDR2 YFSETQ, per germline. The CDR3 here is CASSRGQGRETQYF. CDR3 nucleotide sequence: TGCGCCAGCAGCCGCGGACAGGGGCGAGAGACCCAGTACTTC.

The CDR3, as DNA: TGTGCCTGGAGTAGTCAGCCGGGTGAAAAACTGTTTTTT. Translation: CAWSSQPGEKLFF. The chain combines TRBV30 with TRBJ1-4, with unresolved D. The V and J ends lost 2 bases and 7 bases respectively, with 11 bases between them. CDR1 and CDR2 from the germline V gene are GTSNPN and SVGIG (reference sequence). The CDR3 has 13 residues.

The chain recombines TRBV6-5 with TRBJ1-6; D may be TRBD1 (5 bases). The CDR3 sequence is 15 residues long. Trimming cost V 2 bases and J 4 bases, with 9 bases left between them. The germline CDR1 and CDR2 sequences are MNHEY and SVGAGI. The CDR3 spells CASSYGRAYNSPLHF. The CDR3 DNA sequence: TGTGCCAGCAGTTACGGCAGGGCTTATAATTCACCCCTCCACTTT.

This clone was recorded only once. The chain is built from TRBV28 and TRBJ1-2, with 7 bases identical to TRBD1. The germline CDR1 and CDR2 sequences are MDHEN and SYDVKM. The CDR3 extends over 14 amino acids. The junction had 1 base not matched to a gene; V was cut back by 1 base and J by 2 bases. In DNA, the CDR3 is TGTGCCAGCAGTTTATCGGACAGGAACTATGGCTACACCTTC. This sequence encodes CASSLSDRNYGYTF.

V gene TRBV11-2 combines with J gene TRBJ1-1; tentative D call: TRBD1 (5 bases). The V end was cut by 1 base, the J end by 1 base, with 10 bases between. The length of the CDR3 is 15 residues. Per germline, CDR1 SGHAT and CDR2 FQNNGV. The CDR3 sequence is CASSLGPDRNTEAFF. The CDR3 nucleotides read TGTGCCAGCAGCTTAGGCCCTGACAGGAACACTGAAGCTTTCTTT.

The J gene is TRBJ2-2, the V gene TRBV7-9; TRBD2 agrees at 11 bases. The CDR3 has 17 residues. V was clipped by 4 bases and J by 6 bases; unmatched bases: 10. Germline CDR1 reads SEHNR; CDR2 reads FQNEAQ (reference sequence). CDR3 DNA sequence: TGTGCCAGCAGCTCAGTAGGGACTAGCGGAATTCCCGGGGAGCTGTTTTTT. Its translation: CASSSVGTSGIPGELFF.

This clone came up once. The genes are TRBV7-9 and TRBJ2-5; D is perhaps TRBD2 (6 bases). The CDR3 consists of 13 residues. Germline CDR1 SEHNR, CDR2 FQNEAQ (reference sequence). Between the trimmed V and J ends, which lost 3 bases and 2 bases, there was a span of 7 bases. CDR3 sequence (DNA): TGTGCCAGCAGCTTTGCGGGGCAAGAGACCCAGTACTTC. This translates into CASSFAGQETQYF.

J is TRBJ1-2 and V is TRBV10-3; TRBD1 matches 7 bases. The trim removed 10 bases at V and 2 bases at J, leaving 7 bases unmatched. CDR1 and CDR2 (germline): ENHRY, SYGVKD. CDR3 length: 13 residues. The CDR3 bases are TGTGCCACGGGACAGCCCTTAAACTATGGCTACACCTTC. This translates into CATGQPLNYGYTF.

CDR3 sequence reads: CASSPGLAGNTIYF. The CDR3 DNA is TGTGCCAGCAGCCCCGGACTTGCTGGAAACACCATATATTTT. V gene TRBV7-9 combines with J gene TRBJ1-3; D uncertain. There are 14 residues in the CDR3. Per the germline V gene, CDR1 is SEHNR and CDR2 is FQNEAQ (reference sequence). V lost 5 bases and J 2 bases, leaving 10 bases between the germline ends.